This entry lists 18 T cell receptor beta chains sequenced from one sample in a study of T cells in Graves' hyperthyroidism and ophthalmopathy. The CDR3 regions of TCR beta were amplified from RNA transcripts. RT-PCR in the first round (using the HTBI primer set) targeted the TCR CDR3. TCRdb reprocessed the multiplex PCR reads via MiXCR and lists one record per CDR3 protein. The table records hundreds of thousands of distinct CDR3 sequences, around 21% of them present only once. Sequencing was carried out using blood. These receptors were collected from a man aged 25-45 years with Graves' ophthalmopathy.

This sequence joins TRBV18 and TRBJ1-2, with D tentatively TRBD1 (5 bases). CDR1 and CDR2 from the germline V gene are KGHSH and LQKENI. The germline V and J ends were trimmed by 6 bases and 6 bases, with 20 bases remaining between them. CDR3 length equals 15 residues. CDR3 in DNA: TGTGCCAGCTCGCTCAGCACAGGTCTACCCAATGGCTACACCTTC. It is translated as CASSLSTGLPNGYTF.

Regarding this clonotype: A read error may explain this, as a much larger clone is one base away. The V and J genes are TRBV28 and TRBJ2-1, with 12 bases lining up with TRBD2. The tail of the sequence fits TRBJ2-7 better, so the J call may be wrong. Germline assignment: CDR1 MDHEN and CDR2 SYDVKM. There are 15 residues in the CDR3. The CDR3 DNA follows: TGTGCCAGCAGCCTAGCGGGAGGGCCAGACAATGAGCAGTACTTC. Its translation: CASSLAGGPDNEQYF.

Only a few counts were recorded for this clonotype. This rearrangement joins TRBV6-5 to TRBJ1-1, with no clear D. The V end was cut by 2 bases, the J end by 7 bases, with 14 bases between. CDR1 MNHEY and CDR2 SVGAGI come from the germline V gene. This CDR3 is built from 14 residues. The CDR3 nucleotides are TGTGCCAGCAGTTACAGGGAAAAGGAAGGTGAAGCTTTCTTT. Translated: CASSYREKEGEAFF.

This clonotype has just a few counts. This chain connects TRBV6-1 to TRBJ2-1; TRBD2 matches at 15 bases. CDR1 MNHNS and CDR2 SASEGT come from the germline V gene. The length of the CDR3 is 18 residues. The V segment lost 6 bases and the J segment 0 bases; nucleotides outside the gene matches: 6. The CDR3 here is CASSTGLAGGSSYNEQFF. In DNA, the CDR3 is TGTGCCAGCAGCACGGGACTAGCGGGAGGCAGCTCCTACAATGAGCAGTTCTTC.

The J gene is TRBJ2-7, the V gene TRBV5-1; D gene uncertain. The length of the CDR3 is 14 residues. Germline lookup yields CDR1 SGHRS and CDR2 YFSETQ. The V end was cut by 6 bases, the J end by 2 bases, with 15 bases between. The CDR3 DNA reads TGCGCCAGCACCACCTACGGTGACACCTACGAGCAGTACTTC. This translates into CASTTYGDTYEQYF.

The V and J genes are TRBV4-1 and TRBJ2-3, with TRBD1 as a possible D gene (5 bases). Germline CDR1 MGHRA, CDR2 YSYEKL. The CDR3 is 15 residues long. The V gene lost 6 bases and the J gene lost 1 base, with 14 bases spanning the gap. CDR3 loop: CASREAQGGTDTQYF. For the CDR3, the DNA is TGCGCCAGCAGAGAGGCGCAAGGGGGCACAGATACGCAGTATTTT.

The chain couples TRBV29-1 to TRBJ2-2; 9 bases agree with TRBD1. This CDR3 has 16 residues. The junction had 12 bases not matched to a gene; V was cut back by 4 bases and J by 6 bases. The germline V gene has CDR1 SQVTM and CDR2 ANQGSEA. This CDR3 reads CSVVSSGTGRAGELFF. DNA of the CDR3: TGCAGCGTTGTTTCCTCCGGGACAGGGAGGGCCGGGGAGCTGTTTTTT.

This clonotype was detected ten times or more. The CDR3 DNA reads as TGTGCCAGCAGCCTAAGAGGGGTGTCGGGCTACACCTTC. The encoded protein is CASSLRGVSGYTF. The chain combines TRBV5-5 with TRBJ1-2; the D gene is possibly TRBD1 (5 bases). V was trimmed by 4 bases and J by 8 bases, leaving 15 bases between them. CDR1 and CDR2 (germline): SGHKS, YYEKEE (reference sequence). CDR3 length: 13 residues.

The rearrangement uses TRBV7-9 and TRBJ2-7, with D perhaps TRBD1 or TRBD2 (5 bases each). V shed 4 bases and J shed 2 bases, with 15 bases lying between them. The CDR3 has 15 residues. CDR1 is SEHNR, CDR2 FQNEAQ, per germline (reference sequence). CDR3 bases: TGTGCCAGCAGCTCCGCCCTGGGACGGCCCTACGAGCAGTACTTC. Translation gives CASSSALGRPYEQYF. The variable domain in full, with the rest retrieved from reference TRBV7-9 and TRBJ2-7, is DTGVSQNPRHKITKRGQNVTFRCDPISEHNRLYWYRQTLGQGPEFLTYFQNEAQLEKSRLLSDRFSAERPKGSFSTLEIQRTEQGDSAMYLCASSSALGRPYEQYFGPGTRLTVT.

This rearrangement joins TRBV7-2 to TRBJ2-7, with TRBD2 matching over 9 bases. Germline loops: CDR1 SGHTA, CDR2 FQGNSA. This CDR3 comprises 15 residues. With V trimmed by 1 base and J by 5 bases, 6 bases remained unmatched. DNA for the CDR3: TGTGCCAGCAGCTTAGTAGCGGGAGTGAGCGACGAGCAGTACTTC. This sequence encodes CASSLVAGVSDEQYF.

This clonotype was detected only a few times. CDR3 sequence reads: CASSSTSSGVYEQYF. The CDR3 DNA sequence: TGTGCCAGCAGTTCTACTAGCTCTGGGGTCTACGAGCAGTACTTC. The gene calls are TRBV13 and TRBJ2-7, with TRBD2 as a possible D gene (6 bases). Germline CDR1 is PRHDT and CDR2 is FYEKMQ (reference sequence). Trimming pared 6 bases from V and 3 bases from J, leaving 18 bases between. CDR3 length: 15 amino acids.

This sequence joins TRBV19 and TRBJ2-1; TRBD2 matches 13 bases. CDR3 length equals 16 residues. The V gene's germline CDR1 is LNHDA and CDR2 SQIVND (reference sequence). J was trimmed by 6 bases and V by 5 bases; bases with no gene match: 7. The CDR3 loop reads CASSWTSGSRSNEQFF. The CDR3 region has the DNA TGTGCCAGTAGTTGGACTAGCGGGAGTCGGTCCAATGAGCAGTTCTTC.

In this sample, this clonotype turned up a few times. The DNA for the CDR3 is TGTGCCAGCAGCCTAAGGGGACGGAGTGATCAGCCCCAGCATTTT. Protein sequence: CASSLRGRSDQPQHF. The V gene is TRBV28, the J gene TRBJ1-5, with TRBD1 as a possible D gene (5 bases). Trimming took off 6 bases at V and 5 bases at J, with 17 bases between the two ends. The CDR3 covers 15 residues. Germline V gene data show CDR1 as MDHEN and CDR2 as SYDVKM. Complete variable domain (other parts from reference TRBV28 and TRBJ1-5): DVKVTQSSRYLVKRTGEKVFLECVQDMDHENMFWYRQDPGLGLRLIYFSYDVKMKEKGDIPEGYSVSREKKERFSLILESASTNQTSMYLCASSLRGRSDQPQHFGDGTRLSIL.

This chain links TRBV9 with TRBJ2-3; 7 nucleotides align to TRBD1. The CDR3 sequence is 15 residues long. Germline assignment: CDR1 SGDLS and CDR2 YYNGEE. With V trimmed by 0 bases and J by 5 bases, 6 bases remained unmatched. CDR3 in amino acids: CASSVDLQGIDTQYF. Written as DNA, the CDR3 is TGTGCCAGCAGCGTAGATTTACAGGGGATAGATACGCAGTATTTT. Looking up the rest from reference TRBV9 and TRBJ2-3 gives the full variable domain: DSGVTQTPKHLITATGQRVTLRCSPRSGDLSVYWYQQSLDQGLQFLIQYYNGEERAKGNILERFSAQQFPDLHSELNLSSLELGDSALYFCASSVDLQGIDTQYFGPGTRLTVL.

This sequence joins TRBV5-4 and TRBJ2-7; 8 positions match TRBD1. Germline lookup yields CDR1 SGHNT and CDR2 YYREEE (reference sequence). The ends lost 1 base at V and 4 bases at J; junction bases unmatched: 4. The CDR3 extends over 14 amino acids. The CDR3 nucleotides are TGTGCCAGCAGCTTGCAAGGACAGGGATACGAGCAGTACTTC. Its protein is CASSLQGQGYEQYF. Variable domain in full (rest from reference TRBV5-4 and TRBJ2-7): ETGVTQSPTHLIKTRGQQVTLRCSSQSGHNTVSWYQQALGQGPQFIFQYYREEENGRGNFPPRFSGLQFPNYSSELNVNALELDDSALYLCASSLQGQGYEQYFGPGTRLTVT.

This clonotype was detected only a few times. The V call is TRBV7-2, the J call TRBJ1-3; D unresolved. The germline V gene has CDR1 SGHTA and CDR2 FQGNSA. The CDR3 covers 13 residues. V lost 7 bases, J lost 4 bases, and 11 bases lay in between. The CDR3 DNA reads TGTGCCAGCACCCCAACGGAGGGAAACACCATATATTTT. The encoded protein is CASTPTEGNTIYF.

This clonotype was seen more than once but under ten times. At one end the junction does not follow the germline gene, possibly because of a read error. The V call is TRBV30, the J call TRBJ1-2, with D unresolved. The length of the CDR3 is 11 residues. The germline gives CDR1 GTSNPN, CDR2 SVGIG (reference sequence). The CDR3 is CACSEGYGYTF. CDR3 DNA sequence: TGTGCCTGCAGTGAAGGATATGGCTACACCTTC.

At least ten counts were recorded for this clonotype. The rearrangement uses TRBV28 and TRBJ2-2; D may correspond to TRBD1 or TRBD2 (5 bases each). CDR1 MDHEN and CDR2 SYDVKM come from the germline V gene. V dropped 3 bases and J dropped 4 bases, with 12 bases sitting between them. This CDR3 contains 15 residues. The DNA of the CDR3 is TGTGCCAGCAGTTTTCAGGGACCCATCACCGGGGAGCTGTTTTTT. It translates to CASSFQGPITGELFF.